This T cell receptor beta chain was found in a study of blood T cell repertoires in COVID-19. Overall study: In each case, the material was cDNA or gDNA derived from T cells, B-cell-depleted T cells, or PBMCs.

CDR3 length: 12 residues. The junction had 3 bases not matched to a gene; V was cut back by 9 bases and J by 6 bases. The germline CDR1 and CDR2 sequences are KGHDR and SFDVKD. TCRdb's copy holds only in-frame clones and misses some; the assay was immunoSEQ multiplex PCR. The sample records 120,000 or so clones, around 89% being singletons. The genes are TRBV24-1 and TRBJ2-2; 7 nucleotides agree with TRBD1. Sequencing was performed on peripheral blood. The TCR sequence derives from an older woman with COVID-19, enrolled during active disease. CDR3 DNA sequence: TGTGCCACCTCACAGGGGCCCGGGGAGCTGTTTTTT. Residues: CATSQGPGELFF.